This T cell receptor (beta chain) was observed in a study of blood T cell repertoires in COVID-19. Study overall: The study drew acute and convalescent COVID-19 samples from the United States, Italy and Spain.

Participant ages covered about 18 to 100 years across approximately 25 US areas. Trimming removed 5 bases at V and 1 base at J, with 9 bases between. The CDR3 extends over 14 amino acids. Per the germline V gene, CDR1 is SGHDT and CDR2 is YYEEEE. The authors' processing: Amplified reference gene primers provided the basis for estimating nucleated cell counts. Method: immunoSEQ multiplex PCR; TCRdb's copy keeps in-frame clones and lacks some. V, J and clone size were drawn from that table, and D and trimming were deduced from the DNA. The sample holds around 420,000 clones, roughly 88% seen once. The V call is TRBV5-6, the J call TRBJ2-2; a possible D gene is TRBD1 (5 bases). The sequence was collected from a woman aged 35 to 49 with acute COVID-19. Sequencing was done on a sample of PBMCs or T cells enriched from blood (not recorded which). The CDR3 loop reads CASSYDRNTGELFF. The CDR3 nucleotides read TGTGCCAGCAGTTACGACAGGAACACCGGGGAGCTGTTTTTT.